These 17 T cell receptor beta chains were all obtained from the same sample, sequenced in a study of blood T cell repertoires in COVID-19. Libraries were prepared by immunoSEQ multiplex PCR; TCRdb keeps only in-frame clonotypes and omits some of them. The sample lists 80,000 or so clones, approximately 80% occurring once. Sequencing was performed on peripheral blood. The receptor set was obtained from a woman aged 70-85 years with acute or convalescent COVID-19.

V and J are TRBV30 and TRBJ1-4, with 7 positions matching TRBD1. Germline CDR1 GTSNPN, CDR2 SVGIG (reference sequence). The CDR3 consists of 14 residues. In DNA, the CDR3 is TGTGCGGGAAGCGCAGGGGGAACACGTGAAAAACTGTTTTTT. It encodes CAGSAGGTREKLFF.

The chain uses TRBV9 and TRBJ2-5; 9 bases map to TRBD2. Looked up from germline, CDR1 is SGDLS and CDR2 is YYNGEE. The CDR3 has 17 residues. V lost 0 bases, J lost 2 bases, and 8 bases stayed unmatched. The CDR3 here is CASSVAMGGREQETQYF. CDR3 nucleotide sequence: TGTGCCAGCAGCGTAGCTATGGGCGGGAGGGAACAAGAGACCCAGTACTTC.

Only one count was recorded for this clone. V is TRBV7-9 and J is TRBJ1-4, with D possibly matching TRBD1 (6 bases). The V and J ends lost 5 bases and 8 bases respectively, with 9 bases between them. The CDR3 contains 12 residues. CDR1 and CDR2 (germline): SEHNR, FQNEAQ (reference sequence). CDR3 amino acids: CASSPDSEKLFF. CDR3 sequence (DNA): TGTGCCAGCAGCCCGGACAGCGAAAAACTGTTTTTT. Full variable domain (missing parts from reference TRBV7-9 and TRBJ1-4): DTGVSQNPRHKITKRGQNVTFRCDPISEHNRLYWYRQTLGQGPEFLTYFQNEAQLEKSRLLSDRFSAERPKGSFSTLEIQRTEQGDSAMYLCASSPDSEKLFFGSGTQLSVL.

The rearrangement joins TRBV5-1 to TRBJ2-5; the match to TRBD2 covers 10 bases. The junction had 8 bases not matched to a gene; V was cut back by 2 bases and J by 4 bases. Per the germline V gene, CDR1 is SGHRS and CDR2 is YFSETQ. The CDR3 extends over 16 amino acids. The CDR3 loop reads CASSLAGTSVTETQYF. The DNA for the CDR3 is TGCGCCAGCAGCTTAGCCGGGACTAGCGTAACAGAGACCCAGTACTTC.

This sequence joins TRBV5-1 and TRBJ2-7, with TRBD1 matching 9 bases. The germline CDR1 and CDR2 sequences are SGHRS and YFSETQ. The J segment lost 3 bases and the V segment lost 0 bases, leaving 1 base of the junction unmatched. The CDR3 has 14 residues. This chain's CDR3 is CASSLADRGYEQYF. The CDR3 coding sequence is TGCGCCAGCAGCTTGGCGGACAGGGGCTACGAGCAGTACTTC.

The CDR3, as DNA: TGTGCCAGCAGTTCTTACACTGAAGCTTTCTTT. Its translation is CASSSYTEAFF. The chain combines TRBV28 with TRBJ1-1; the D is unclear. Trimming cost V 4 bases and J 3 bases, with 3 bases left between them. The CDR3 covers 11 residues. From germline, CDR1 is MDHEN and CDR2 SYDVKM.

This chain uses TRBV19 with TRBJ1-4; D is perhaps TRBD1 (6 bases). The CDR3 length is 15 residues. CDR1 and CDR2 (germline): LNHDA, SQIVND (reference sequence). Trimming left V 6 bases short and J 8 bases short, with 19 bases between. The CDR3 loop reads CASSIQGGRYEKLFF. The CDR3 DNA reads TGTGCCAGTAGCATACAGGGCGGTCGATACGAAAAACTGTTTTTT.

This sequence joins TRBV6-6 and TRBJ2-1; 10 positions agree with TRBD2. Germline V gene data show CDR1 as MNHNY and CDR2 as SVGAGI (reference sequence). V lost 6 bases and J lost 2; bases outside the gene matches: 4. The CDR3 contains 15 residues. The CDR3 spells CASSPSGRTYNEQFF. The CDR3 region has the DNA TGTGCCAGCAGCCCTAGCGGGAGAACCTACAATGAGCAGTTCTTC.

CDR3 DNA: TGCGCCAGCAGCGCTTGGGAGGGATACAATGAGCAGTTCTTC. Translating it yields CASSAWEGYNEQFF. The V and J genes are TRBV5-1 and TRBJ2-1; 7 bases are shared with TRBD2. V gave up 4 bases and J gave up 4 bases; unmatched junction bases: 5. This CDR3 is built from 14 residues. Germline V gene data show CDR1 as SGHRS and CDR2 as YFSETQ.

This sequence joins TRBV7-9 and TRBJ2-7; 7 bases are shared with TRBD1. The CDR3 has 14 residues. With 2 bases clipped from V and 3 bases from J, the junction kept 4 bases outside the gene matches. CDR1 and CDR2 from the germline V gene are SEHNR and FQNEAQ (reference sequence). CDR3 sequence (DNA): TGTGCCAGCAGCTTACGGACAGGAGGCTACGAGCAGTACTTC. Its protein is CASSLRTGGYEQYF.

The chain is built from TRBV21-1 and TRBJ1-2. TRBV21-1 is assigned pseudogene status. CDR3 size: 15 residues. CDR3 loop: CANTGGPIFNYGYTF. As DNA, the CDR3 is TGTGCCAACACGGGGGGGCCCATTTTTAACTATGGCTACACCTTC.

The J gene is TRBJ1-3, the V gene TRBV3-1 (or the pseudogene TRBV3-2), with TRBD1 as a possible D gene (6 bases). This CDR3 region has 18 residues. V was clipped by 4 bases and J by 0 bases, with 19 bases between them. Germline values: CDR1 LGHDT, CDR2 YNNKEL (reference sequence). The CDR3 spells CASSLRLSGAASGNTIYF. Here the CDR3 DNA reads TGTGCCAGCAGCCTTCGATTGTCAGGGGCTGCCTCTGGAAACACCATATATTTT.

V gene TRBV24-1 combines with J gene TRBJ2-7, with D perhaps TRBD2 (6 bases). This CDR3 comprises 16 residues. V lost 9 bases and J 0 bases, leaving 20 bases between the germline ends. Looked up from germline, CDR1 is KGHDR and CDR2 is SFDVKD. The CDR3 DNA reads TGTGCCACCCCCCCGTGGGCCAGACTAGACTCCTACGAGCAGTACTTC. Translating it yields CATPPWARLDSYEQYF.

The rearrangement uses TRBV5-5 and TRBJ2-2, with D maybe TRBD1 (5 bases). The V end was cut by 4 bases, the J end by 8 bases, with 15 bases between. From germline, CDR1 is SGHKS and CDR2 YYEKEE (reference sequence). CDR3 length: 14 residues. CDR3 region: CASSLRQPVGELFF. CDR3 nucleotides: TGTGCCAGCAGCCTCCGACAGCCCGTGGGGGAGCTGTTTTTT.

The chain uses TRBV11-2 and TRBJ2-2; TRBD1 agrees at 8 bases. The CDR3 covers 14 residues. Germline CDR1 SGHAT, CDR2 FQNNGV. V dropped 5 bases and J dropped 6; count of bases not matched to a gene: 5. The CDR3 nucleotides read TGTGCCAGCAGCCCGGACAGGGTAGCCGGGGAGCTGTTTTTT. Protein sequence: CASSPDRVAGELFF.

J is TRBJ1-2 and V is TRBV6-5, with 11 bases aligning to TRBD1. Germline trimming cut 5 bases from V and 8 bases from J; bases unmatched to any gene: 4. The CDR3 length is 13 residues. CDR1 is MNHEY, CDR2 SVGAGI, per germline. CDR3 sequence reads: CASSPGTGGGYTF. CDR3 sequence (DNA): TGTGCCAGCAGTCCCGGGACAGGGGGGGGCTACACCTTC.

The rearrangement links TRBV29-1 to TRBJ1-1; 8 bases agree with TRBD1. With 7 bases clipped from V and 2 bases from J, the junction kept 9 bases outside the gene matches. Germline assignment: CDR1 SQVTM and CDR2 ANQGSEA. The CDR3 spans 14 residues. The DNA for the CDR3 is TGCAGCGCTAAACCAACAGGGGGAAACACTGAAGCTTTCTTT. It codes for CSAKPTGGNTEAFF.